This TCR beta chain comes out of a study of T-cell memory formation after mild COVID-19. General observations from the study: CD8+ contracting clones occupied EMRA, while CD4+ ones occupied mainly CM and EM.

Trimming removed 5 bases at V and 2 bases at J, with 12 bases between. The CDR3 totals 13 residues. CDR1 and CDR2 (germline): DFQATT, SNEGSKA (reference sequence). Concerning this clonotype: The antigen is undetermined.

It was 5'RACE with constant-segment primers that produced the TCR alpha and TCR beta cDNA libraries, which carried sample barcodes and UMIs. TCRdb ran MiXCR on the 5' RACE reads and lists one entry per CDR3 protein. The repertoire includes about 430,000 distinct CDR3 sequences, 20% to 25% of them detected once, and roughly 8.7% sits in the top ten. The sequenced sample consisted of PBMCs or a T cell subset sorted from them (not recorded which). The TCR comes from an adult woman who had mild COVID-19 (a few samples of this study predate the infection). Cell type and time point are not known. This chain uses TRBV20-1 with TRBJ1-1; no reliable D call. The CDR3 region is CSAPLDGNTEAFF. CDR3 DNA sequence: TGCAGTGCTCCCCTTGATGGAAACACTGAAGCTTTCTTT.